Listed below are T cell receptor beta chains from one sample, sequenced in a study of blood T cell repertoires in COVID-19. This table comes from immunoSEQ multiplex PCR, and its TCRdb copy is limited to in-frame clones, with some not included. The sample has over 200,000 clones; roughly 86% are singletons. Sample: PBMCs or T cells enriched from blood (not recorded which). The receptors were gathered from a woman aged 25 to 39 with acute COVID-19. Each CDR3 is given with its conserved first and last residue. A D gene is named only where the DNA matches it firmly. Clone size is stated in some rows and not others, as once, few, many or a class when expanded.

size	V	J	D	DNA	CDR3
NA	TRBV30	TRBJ1-2	NA	TGTGCCTGGAAAGCCTTCATGGGGCGCTATGGCTACACCTTC	CAWKAFMGRYGYTF
NA	TRBV29-1	TRBJ2-7	NA	TGCAGCGTGGAGACAGGTCAGGGCTCCTACGAGCAGTACTTC	CSVETGQGSYEQYF
few	TRBV7-2	TRBJ1-4	NA	TGTGCCAGCAGCCTCGACAGGCCTGCAACTAATGAAAAACTGTTTTTT	CASSLDRPATNEKLFF
NA	TRBV6-2/TRBV6-3	TRBJ2-5	TRBD2	TGTGCCAGCAGTAAAACGTCCGGGACTACCGGGGAGACCCAGTACTTC	CASSKTSGTTGETQYF
NA	TRBV7-9	TRBJ2-1	NA	TGTGCCAGCAGCTTGAGGTACAATGAGCAGTTCTTC	CASSLRYNEQFF
NA	TRBV24-1	TRBJ2-1	NA	TGTGCCACCAGTGATTTAAGGGGGCGGGATAATGAGCAGTTCTTC	CATSDLRGRDNEQFF
NA	TRBV5-6	TRBJ1-2	NA	TGTGCCAGCAGTCACCCGAATCCAGCTAACTATGGCTACACCTTC	CASSHPNPANYGYTF
NA	TRBV27	TRBJ2-5	TRBD2	TGTGCCAGCTCCGGACTAGCGGAAGAGACCCAGTACTTC	CASSGLAEETQYF
once	TRBV30	TRBJ1-4	NA	TGTGCCTGGAGTGGACAGCCAAGGGAAAAACTGTTTTTT	CAWSGQPREKLFF
NA	TRBV19	TRBJ2-1	NA	TGTGCCAGTAGTATGTTGGCAAACTCCTACAATGAGCAGTTCTTC	CASSMLANSYNEQFF
NA	TRBV19	TRBJ1-1	NA	TGTGCCATTGGAGGGGCGGGCACTGAAGCTTTCTTT	CAIGGAGTEAFF
NA	TRBV7-2	TRBJ1-2	TRBD1	TGTGCCAGCAGGGGACAGGGGATCGAAGGCTACACCTTC	CASRGQGIEGYTF
NA	TRBV7-9	TRBJ2-3	NA	TGTGCCAGCAGCCCACATAGCGTGCATACGCAGTATTTT	CASSPHSVHTQYF
NA	TRBV5-4	TRBJ2-2	NA	TGTGCCAGCAGCTTAGCAGGACTTGGCAGCCGGGAGCTGTTTTTT	CASSLAGLGSRELFF
NA	TRBV19	TRBJ2-6	NA	TGTGCCAGCTACGGGACATACGGCTCTGGGGCCAACGTCCTGACTTTC	CASYGTYGSGANVLTF
once	TRBV7-3	TRBJ2-3	NA	TGTGCCAGCAGCTTAAGAGGTCCACCCACAGATACGCAGTATTTT	CASSLRGPPTDTQYF
NA	TRBV28	TRBJ1-2	TRBD1	TGTGCCAGCAGAGGACAGGGGGCCTATGGCTACACCTTC	CASRGQGAYGYTF
NA	TRBV30	TRBJ1-1	NA	TGTGCCTGGAGTCCGACAGAGAACACTGAAGCTTTCTTT	CAWSPTENTEAFF